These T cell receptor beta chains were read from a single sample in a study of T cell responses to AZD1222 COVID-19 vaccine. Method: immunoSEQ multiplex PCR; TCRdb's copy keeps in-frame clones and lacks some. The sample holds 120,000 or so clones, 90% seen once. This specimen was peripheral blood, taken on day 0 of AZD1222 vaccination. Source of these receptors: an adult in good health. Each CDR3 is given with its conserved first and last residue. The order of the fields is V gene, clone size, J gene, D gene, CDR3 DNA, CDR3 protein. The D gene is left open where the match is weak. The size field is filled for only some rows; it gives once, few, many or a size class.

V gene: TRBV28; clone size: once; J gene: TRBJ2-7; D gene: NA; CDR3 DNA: TGTGCCAGCAGTTTATCTGATTTAACCTACGAGCAGTACTTC; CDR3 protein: CASSLSDLTYEQYF
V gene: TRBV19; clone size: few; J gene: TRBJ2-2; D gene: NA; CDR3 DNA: TGTGCCAGTACCCCGGACATCACTAACACCGGGGAGCTGTTTTTT; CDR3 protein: CASTPDITNTGELFF
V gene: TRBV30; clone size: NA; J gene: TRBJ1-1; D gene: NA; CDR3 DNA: TGTGCCTGGAGTGTAAGGCGGGGTGACACTGAAGCTTTCTTT; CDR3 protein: CAWSVRRGDTEAFF
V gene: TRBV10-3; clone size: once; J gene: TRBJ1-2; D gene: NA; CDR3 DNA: TGTGCCATCAGCCCGGACGGGGGTGGCTATGGCTACACCTTC; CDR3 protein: CAISPDGGGYGYTF
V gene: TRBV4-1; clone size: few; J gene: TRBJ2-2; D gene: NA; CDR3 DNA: TGCGCCAGCAGCCAACCCCCCGGGGAGCTGTTCTTT; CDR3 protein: CASSQPPGELFF
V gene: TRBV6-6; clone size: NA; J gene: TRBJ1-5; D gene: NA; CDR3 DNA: TGTGCCAGCAGTCCAGAAGTCGGTTCTTCTATAAGCAATCAGCCCCAGCATTTT; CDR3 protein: CASSPEVGSSISNQPQHF
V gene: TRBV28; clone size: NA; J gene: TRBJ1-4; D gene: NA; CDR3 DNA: TGTGCCAGCAGTTTATGGGCAGGGGTTGAAAAACTGTTTTTT; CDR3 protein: CASSLWAGVEKLFF
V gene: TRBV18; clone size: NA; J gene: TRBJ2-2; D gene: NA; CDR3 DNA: TGTGCCAGCTCCAACACCATACTCGCCGGAACCGGGGAGCTGTTTTTT; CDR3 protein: CASSNTILAGTGELFF
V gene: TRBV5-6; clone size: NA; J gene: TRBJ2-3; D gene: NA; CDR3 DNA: TGTGCCAGCAGCCTTAGCACAGATACGCAGTATTTT; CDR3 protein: CASSLSTDTQYF
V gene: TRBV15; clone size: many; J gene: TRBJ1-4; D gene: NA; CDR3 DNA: TGTGCCACCAGCGAGCCTGATTTGGGGACCGAACATAATGAAAAACTGTTTTTT; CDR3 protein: CATSEPDLGTEHNEKLFF
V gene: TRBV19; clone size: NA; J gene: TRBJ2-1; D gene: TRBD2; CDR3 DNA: TGTGCCACCGCGACTAGCGGGAATCGGAATGAGCAGTTCTTC; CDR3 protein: CATATSGNRNEQFF
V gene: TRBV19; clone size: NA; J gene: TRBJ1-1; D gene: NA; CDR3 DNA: TGTGCCAGTGGGAGACCCCATCAGGAAGCGGTGGTGAACACTGAAGCTTTCTTT; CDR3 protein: CASGRPHQEAVVNTEAFF
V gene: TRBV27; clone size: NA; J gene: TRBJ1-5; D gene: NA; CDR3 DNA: TGTGCCAGCAGTTTAATCTGGACAGATAGCAATCAGCCCCAGCATTTT; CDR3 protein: CASSLIWTDSNQPQHF
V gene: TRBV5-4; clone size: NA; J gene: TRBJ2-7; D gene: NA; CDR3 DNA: TGTGCCAGCAGCTTGGCCGGCGACGGATCCTACGAGCAGTACTTC; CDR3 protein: CASSLAGDGSYEQYF
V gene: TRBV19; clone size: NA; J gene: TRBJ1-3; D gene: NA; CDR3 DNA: TGTGCCAGTAGTGGAGACATAGGAAACACCATATATTTT; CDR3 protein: CASSGDIGNTIYF
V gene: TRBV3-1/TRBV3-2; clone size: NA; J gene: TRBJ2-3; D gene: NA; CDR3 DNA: TGTGCCAGCAGCTGGGACTTGCTTACAGATACGCAGTATTTT; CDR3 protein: CASSWDLLTDTQYF
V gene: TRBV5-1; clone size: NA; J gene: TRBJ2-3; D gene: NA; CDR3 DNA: TGCGCCAGCACCAATGGGGGTACCGCCGGTACGCAGTATTTT; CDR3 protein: CASTNGGTAGTQYF
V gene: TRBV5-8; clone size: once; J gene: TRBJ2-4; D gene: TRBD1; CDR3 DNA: TGTGCCAGCAGCTTGGGACAGGGGGCTAACGACATTCAGTACTTC; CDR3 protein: CASSLGQGANDIQYF
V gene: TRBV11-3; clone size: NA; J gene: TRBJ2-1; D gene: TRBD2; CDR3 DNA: TGTGCCAGCAGCGCAAGGTCCGGGAGGGAGCAGTTCTTC; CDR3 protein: CASSARSGREQFF
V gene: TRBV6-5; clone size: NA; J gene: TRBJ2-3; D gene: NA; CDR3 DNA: TGTGCCAGCAGTTACTCCGGGGAATTAGATACGCAGTATTTT; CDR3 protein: CASSYSGELDTQYF
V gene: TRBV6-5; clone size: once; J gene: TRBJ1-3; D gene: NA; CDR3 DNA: TGTGCCACCTTAGAGGGGCAGCCTGGAAACACCATATATTTT; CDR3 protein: CATLEGQPGNTIYF
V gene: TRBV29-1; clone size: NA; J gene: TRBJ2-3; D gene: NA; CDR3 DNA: TGCAGTTCGAACCGAGGAGCGGGTAGCACAGATACGCAGTATTTT; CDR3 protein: CSSNRGAGSTDTQYF
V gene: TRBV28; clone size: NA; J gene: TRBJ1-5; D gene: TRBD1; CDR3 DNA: TGTGCCAGCAGTTCGGGTTACAGGGGGAACAATCAGCCCCAGCATTTT; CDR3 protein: CASSSGYRGNNQPQHF
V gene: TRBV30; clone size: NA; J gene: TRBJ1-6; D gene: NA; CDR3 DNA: TGTGCCTGGAGTGAAGTCCGGGAGTGGTCCTATAATTCACCCCTCCACTTT; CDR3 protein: CAWSEVREWSYNSPLHF
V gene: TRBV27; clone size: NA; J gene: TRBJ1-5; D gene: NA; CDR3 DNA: TGTGCCAGCAGTTCAAGGGCAGGACAGCCCCAGCATTTT; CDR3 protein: CASSSRAGQPQHF
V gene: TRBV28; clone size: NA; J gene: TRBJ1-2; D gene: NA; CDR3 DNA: TGTGCCAGCACCCCGGGAGGGGTGGGCTATGGCTACACCTTC; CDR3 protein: CASTPGGVGYGYTF
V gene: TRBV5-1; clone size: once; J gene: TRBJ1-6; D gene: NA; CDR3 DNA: TGCGCCAGCAGCTCTGAAGAGGGGTCACCCCTCCACTTT; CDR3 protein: CASSSEEGSPLHF
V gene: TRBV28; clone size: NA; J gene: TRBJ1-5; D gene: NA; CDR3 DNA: TGTGCCAGCAGTTTTTCCCGGGCCAATAATCAGCCCCAGCATTTT; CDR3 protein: CASSFSRANNQPQHF
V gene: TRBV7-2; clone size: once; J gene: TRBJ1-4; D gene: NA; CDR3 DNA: TGTGCCAGCAGCTTAAGGGCTTGGGAAGCGAATGAAAAACTGTTTTTT; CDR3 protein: CASSLRAWEANEKLFF
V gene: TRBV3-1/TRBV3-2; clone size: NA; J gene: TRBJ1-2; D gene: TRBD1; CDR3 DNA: TGTGCCAGCAGCCTCGGACAGGGGGGCGGCTACACCTTC; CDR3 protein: CASSLGQGGGYTF
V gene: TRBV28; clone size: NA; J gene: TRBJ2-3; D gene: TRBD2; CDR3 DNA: TGTGCCAGCAGTCCCCAGGGAGGGAGCACAGATACGCAGTATTTT; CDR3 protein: CASSPQGGSTDTQYF
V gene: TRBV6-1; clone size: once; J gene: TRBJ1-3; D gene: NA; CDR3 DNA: TGTGCCAGTTGCGGGCTTAGGGACACCATATATTTT; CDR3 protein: CASCGLRDTIYF
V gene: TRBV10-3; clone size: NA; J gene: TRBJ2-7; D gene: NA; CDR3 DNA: TGTGCCATCAGCCCCACCCGAGGGCAGTTTTCCTACGAGCAGTACTTC; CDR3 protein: CAISPTRGQFSYEQYF
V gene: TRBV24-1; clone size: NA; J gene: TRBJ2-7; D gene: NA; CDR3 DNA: TGTGCCACCAGTGATCAGGACAGCTACGAGCAGTACTTC; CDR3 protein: CATSDQDSYEQYF
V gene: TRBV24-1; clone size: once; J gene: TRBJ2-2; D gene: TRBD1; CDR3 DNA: TGTGCCACCAGTGGCGACTCTACAGGGGGCTTCGCAACCGGGGAGCTGTTTTTT; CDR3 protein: CATSGDSTGGFATGELFF
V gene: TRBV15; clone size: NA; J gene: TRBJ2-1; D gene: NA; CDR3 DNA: TGTGCCACCAGCAGCCTTATCCGGGACTTAAACTACAATGAGCAGTTCTTC; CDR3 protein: CATSSLIRDLNYNEQFF
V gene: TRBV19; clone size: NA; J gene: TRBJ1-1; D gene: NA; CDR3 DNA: TGTGCCAGTAGGCCGAAAAGAATGAACACTGAAGCTTTCTTT; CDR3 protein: CASRPKRMNTEAFF
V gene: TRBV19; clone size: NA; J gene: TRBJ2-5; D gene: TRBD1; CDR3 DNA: TGTGCCAGTATGGACAGGGCTAAGTGGGGGGAGACCCAGTACTTC; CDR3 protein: CASMDRAKWGETQYF
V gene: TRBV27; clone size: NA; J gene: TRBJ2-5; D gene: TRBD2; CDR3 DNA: TGTGCCAGCAGTTTATCCGGGGGGACTAGAGGGTGGGAGACCCAGTACTTC; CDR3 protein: CASSLSGGTRGWETQYF
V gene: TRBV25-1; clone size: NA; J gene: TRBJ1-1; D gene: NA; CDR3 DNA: TGTGCCAGCCTGCTTGAATGGGGCACTGAAGCTTTCTTT; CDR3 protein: CASLLEWGTEAFF
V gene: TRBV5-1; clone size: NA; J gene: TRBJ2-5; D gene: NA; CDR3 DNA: TGCGCCAGCAGCTTGGAGGCAGGACAAGAGACCCAGTACTTC; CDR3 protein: CASSLEAGQETQYF
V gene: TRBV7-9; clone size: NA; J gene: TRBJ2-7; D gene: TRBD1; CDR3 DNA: TGTGCCAGCAGCTTAGTGGGTCAGGGGGACCACGAGCAGTACTTC; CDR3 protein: CASSLVGQGDHEQYF
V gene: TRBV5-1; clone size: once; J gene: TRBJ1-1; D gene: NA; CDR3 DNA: TGCGCCAGCAGCTCTCTTGGGTCTGCGAACACTGAAGCTTTCTTT; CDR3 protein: CASSSLGSANTEAFF